Below, 9 T cell receptor beta chains from the same sample are listed, as sequenced in a study of CD8 T cells in ankylosing spondylitis (dated by TCRdb to 2016 to 2017). Libraries were prepared through 5' RACE. Sequencing was carried out with an Illumina HiSeq 2500. TCRdb ran its own pipeline on the public reads, namely fastp trimming at Q25 and MiXCR clone calling, and kept in-frame beta chains. All rows with the same CDR3 protein become a single entry with the most common DNA and genes. The sample table lists some 700,000 distinct CDR3 sequences, over 15% of them with a count of one. The ten largest clones represent under 20% of the sample. Overall results and qualifications from the work: A TCR beta motif of 8 or 9 highly homologous amino acid variants appeared characteristic of blood from ankylosing spondylitis patients.

The antigens of these receptors remain unknown. The sequencing input was blood, either unsorted or a sorted T cell fraction (not recorded which). All receptors derive from a male donor with ankylosing spondylitis.

The genes are TRBV20-1 and TRBJ1-5, with D perhaps TRBD1 (6 bases). CDR3 length: 14 amino acids. Germline CDR1 and CDR2: DFQATT and SNEGSKA (reference sequence). V lost 6 bases, J lost 0 bases, and 12 bases lay in between. Here the CDR3 DNA reads TGCAGTGCGAGGGGGGTGCCTAGCAATCAGCCCCAGCATTTT. It encodes CSARGVPSNQPQHF.

The chain links TRBV5-5 to TRBJ2-1; 15 nucleotides agree with TRBD2. With 0 bases clipped from V and 12 bases from J, the junction kept 7 bases outside the gene matches. The CDR3 consists of 16 residues. Germline CDR1 reads SGHKS; CDR2 reads YYEKEE (reference sequence). The CDR3 DNA is TGTGCCAGCAGCTTGGCACCAGGACTAGCGGGAGGGGGGCAGTTCTTC. Translated, it gives CASSLAPGLAGGGQFF.

Only a few counts were recorded for this clonotype. The CDR3 DNA reads as TGTGCCAGCAGCTTATTAGCGGGGGGGCAGGACAATGAGCAGTTCTTC. Encoded protein: CASSLLAGGQDNEQFF. The chain carries TRBV11-3 and TRBJ2-1; 11 nucleotides agree with TRBD2. Trimming at V came to 2 bases and at J to 5 bases, leaving 5 bases not matched to a gene. CDR3 size: 16 residues. Germline CDR1 is SGHNT and CDR2 is YENEEA.

CDR3 DNA: TGTGCCAGCAGAGGGGACAGCTACACAGATACGCAGTATTTT. Amino acids: CASRGDSYTDTQYF. The gene calls are TRBV2 and TRBJ2-3, with 7 bases identical to TRBD1. V was clipped by 6 bases and J by 2 bases; unmatched bases: 5. Germline V lookup: CDR1 SNHLY, CDR2 FYNNEI. The CDR3 has 14 amino acids.

The table lists this clonotype with many counts. This chain connects TRBV12-3 or TRBV12-4 to TRBJ1-1; possibly TRBD1 for D (5 bases). V lost 2 bases to trimming and J lost 1 base, with 8 bases between them. The CDR3 contains 14 residues. CDR3 sequence (DNA): TGTGCCAGCAGTTTAACTCAGGGGAACACTGAAGCTTTCTTT. Its protein is CASSLTQGNTEAFF.

This sequence joins TRBV7-3 and TRBJ2-1, with 8 bases fitting TRBD2. V trimming: 1 base; J trimming: 2 bases; junction bases outside the gene matches: 7. CDR3 length: 17 amino acids. Germline V lookup: CDR1 SGHTA, CDR2 FQGTGA. CDR3 DNA: TGTGCCAGCAGCTTAAGTCCGGGGGGGCCGCCCTACAATGAGCAGTTCTTC. Its protein is CASSLSPGGPPYNEQFF.

This rearrangement joins TRBV3-1 to TRBJ1-2; TRBD1 matches at 10 bases. Germline CDR1 reads LGHDT; CDR2 reads YNNKEL (reference sequence). V trimming: 0 bases; J trimming: 4 bases; junction bases outside the gene matches: 5. The CDR3 has 16 amino acids. Here the CDR3 reads CASSQDIGQGGYGYTF. CDR3 DNA: TGTGCCAGCAGCCAAGATATAGGACAGGGGGGCTATGGCTACACCTTC.

This clonotype was counted ten times or more. The V gene is TRBV13, the J gene TRBJ2-3, with 12 bases that match TRBD2. The CDR3 extends over 15 amino acids. Germline-derived CDR1 and CDR2 are PRHDT and FYEKMQ (reference sequence). Unmatched junction bases numbered 5, after V lost 5 bases and J lost 5 bases. This chain's CDR3 is CASSATSGSIDTQYF. The CDR3 DNA sequence: TGTGCCAGCAGCGCGACTAGCGGGAGTATAGATACGCAGTATTTT.

This clonotype has only a few counts. The rearrangement uses TRBV5-5 and TRBJ2-7, with 8 bases aligning to TRBD2. V shed 0 bases and J 4 bases; nucleotides not matched to a gene: 3. The germline V gene has CDR1 SGHKS and CDR2 YYEKEE (reference sequence). The CDR3 spans 14 residues. CDR3 sequence reads: CASSLVSGIYEQYF. CDR3 DNA: TGTGCCAGCAGCTTGGTTAGCGGGATATACGAGCAGTACTTC. Full variable domain (remainder filled in from reference TRBV5-5 and TRBJ2-7): DAGVTQSPTHLIKTRGQQVTLRCSPISGHKSVSWYQQVLGQGPQFIFQYYEKEERGRGNFPDRFSARQFPNYSSELNVNALLLGDSALYLCASSLVSGIYEQYFGPGTRLTVT.